This T cell receptor beta chain was recovered during a study of PD-1 blockade in classical Hodgkin lymphoma. The study's findings and limits: Relapsed/refractory patients reportedly had the lowest baseline TCR diversity, below newly diagnosed patients, who were below healthy donors.

Following autologous stem cell transplantation, relapse occurred in every patient, and exposure to brentuximab vedotin varied. Regarding this clone: Antigen: not known.

Sequenced by immunoSEQ multiplex PCR; TCRdb stores in-frame clones only, minus some. The table records 72,000 or so clones, about 93% of them present only once. The V gene lost 10 bases and the J gene lost 0 bases, with 13 bases spanning the gap. There are 13 residues in the CDR3. The germline V gene encodes CDR1 SGHVS and CDR2 FQNEAQ. This sequence originates from a human donor with classical Hodgkin lymphoma. The specimen comprised peripheral blood mononuclear cells (PBMCs), sampled at baseline. This chain joins TRBV7-8 and TRBJ2-7; D not certain. CDR3 sequence: CATKGRSSYEQYF. The CDR3 nucleotides read TGTGCCACTAAAGGGCGGTCCTCCTACGAGCAGTACTTC.